The rows below give T cell receptor beta chains drawn from one sample of a study of cytotoxic CD8 clonotypes in ibrutinib-treated CLL. Repertoires were generated with immunoSEQ multiplex PCR, while TCRdb's copy carries only in-frame clones and drops some. The profile shows around 310,000 clones, about 80% of them singletons. The sequencing used PBMCs, collected before ibrutinib treatment. These receptors were taken from a human donor with chronic lymphocytic leukemia. Each CDR3 is given with its conserved first and last residue. A D gene is named only where the DNA matches it firmly. Only part of the rows carry a size: once, few, many, or a class if the clone is expanded.

>NA|TRBJ2-5|NA|TRBV7-2
TGTGCCAGCAGGCGGGGGCGGGCAGGGCAAGAGACCCAGTACTTC
CASRRGRAGQETQYF
>NA|TRBJ2-1|NA|TRBV2
TGTGCCAGCAGTCAGAATGAGCAGTTCTTC
CASSQNEQFF
>NA|TRBJ2-5|once|TRBV9
TGTGCCAGCAGCCCCTTTGCAGTTACCGAGACCCAGTACTTC
CASSPFAVTETQYF
>TRBD1|TRBJ2-7|NA|TRBV6-5
TGTGCCAGCAGGACAGGGGGCACCTACGAGCAGTACTTC
CASRTGGTYEQYF
>NA|TRBJ1-2|NA|TRBV7-9
TGTGCCAGCAGCTTAGTATCGGGGTTCCATGGCTACACCTTC
CASSLVSGFHGYTF
>TRBD1|TRBJ1-2|NA|TRBV28
TGTGCCATCAAGGACAGGGGGGATAGTGGCTACACCTTC
CAIKDRGDSGYTF
>NA|TRBJ2-4|NA|TRBV5-1
TGCGCCAGCAGCTTCGGGACGGCGAGAGAAAACATTCAGTACTTC
CASSFGTARENIQYF
>NA|TRBJ2-7|NA|TRBV4-2
TGTGCCAGCAGCCAAGATCATCCGGGGGTCTACGAGCAGTACTTC
CASSQDHPGVYEQYF
>NA|TRBJ1-1|once|TRBV19
TGTGCCAGTAGTATCTATAACGAAAGGGCTGAAGCTTTCTTT
CASSIYNERAEAFF
>NA|TRBJ2-2|NA|TRBV6-6
TGTGCCAGCAGAGAGACACACACCGGGGAGCTGTTTTTT
CASRETHTGELFF
>TRBD1|TRBJ1-1|once|TRBV4-3
TGCGCCAGCAGAGTGGACAGGGGAAACACTGAAGCTTTCTTT
CASRVDRGNTEAFF
>TRBD1|TRBJ1-1|NA|TRBV19
TGTGCCAGTAGTATCCGACAGGGTCTGACTGAAGCTTTCTTT
CASSIRQGLTEAFF
>TRBD1|TRBJ2-7|NA|TRBV6-5
TGTGCCAGCAGTTACGACAGGGGGGCCGAGCAGTACTTC
CASSYDRGAEQYF
>NA|TRBJ2-7|NA|TRBV7-6
TGTGCCAGCCGTTCAGGGAGGTCCAGGGAGCAGTACTTC
CASRSGRSREQYF